What follows describes a single T cell receptor (beta chain). Only in-frame clones appear in the TCRdb table, and some are missing; sequencing was by immunoSEQ multiplex PCR. The sample contains around 250,000 clones, about 84% of which appear only once. This CDR3 has 16 residues. V shed 4 bases and J 4 bases; nucleotides not matched to a gene: 7. Germline V lookup: CDR1 SGHDT, CDR2 YYEEEE. The sample originates from a study of blood T cell repertoires in COVID-19. Across the whole study: Acute and convalescent COVID-19 samples came from the United States, Italy and Spain.

The chain employs TRBV5-6 and TRBJ2-2; 10 bases match TRBD1. This TCR derives from an older man with acute or convalescent COVID-19. The sequencing sample was made of peripheral blood. The CDR3 DNA reads as TGTGCCAGCAGCCTCCCGGGACAGGGGACCACCGGGGAGCTGTTTTTT. Its translation: CASSLPGQGTTGELFF.